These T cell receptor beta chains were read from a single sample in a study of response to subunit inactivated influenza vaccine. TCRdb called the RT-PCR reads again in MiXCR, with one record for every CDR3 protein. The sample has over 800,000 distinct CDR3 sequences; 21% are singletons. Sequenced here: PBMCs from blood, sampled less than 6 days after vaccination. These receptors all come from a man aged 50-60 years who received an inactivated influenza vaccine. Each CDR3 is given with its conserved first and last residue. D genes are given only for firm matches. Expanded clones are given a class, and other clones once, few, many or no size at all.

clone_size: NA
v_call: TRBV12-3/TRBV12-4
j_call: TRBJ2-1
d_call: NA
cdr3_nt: TGTGCCAGCAGTTTAGAGCGCATGGCCTCCTACAATGAGCAGTTCTTC
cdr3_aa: CASSLERMASYNEQFF

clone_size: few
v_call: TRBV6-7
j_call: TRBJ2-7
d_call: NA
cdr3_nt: TGTGCCAGCCCAGGGGAATCCTACGAGCAGTACTTC
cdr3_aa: CASPGESYEQYF

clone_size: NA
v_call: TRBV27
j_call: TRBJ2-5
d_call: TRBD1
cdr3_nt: TGTGCCAGCAGCCTAGGGGGCAGAGCGTACTTC
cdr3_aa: CASSLGGRAYF

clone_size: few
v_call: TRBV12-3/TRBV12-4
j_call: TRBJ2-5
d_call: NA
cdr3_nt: TGTGCCAGCAGTTCCCCAAGCCAGCAAGAGACCCAGTACTTC
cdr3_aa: CASSSPSQQETQYF

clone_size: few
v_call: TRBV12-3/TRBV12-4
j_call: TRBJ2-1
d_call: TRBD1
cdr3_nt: TGTGCCAGCAGTCCAAATACAGGGGGCTTCTCCTACAATGAGCAGTTCTTC
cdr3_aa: CASSPNTGGFSYNEQFF

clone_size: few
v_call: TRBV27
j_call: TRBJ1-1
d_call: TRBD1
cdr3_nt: TGTGCCAGCAGTCCCCTTACCAGACAGGGAGGGACTGAAGCTTTCTTT
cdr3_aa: CASSPLTRQGGTEAFF

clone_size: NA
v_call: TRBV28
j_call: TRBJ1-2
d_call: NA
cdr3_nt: TGTGCCAGCAGTTTACGGTCAGGGGACCCTAACTATGGCTACACCTTC
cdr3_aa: CASSLRSGDPNYGYTF

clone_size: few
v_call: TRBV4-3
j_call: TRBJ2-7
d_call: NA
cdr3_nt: TGCGCCAGCAGCCCAAGTTTGGCCACCAACTACGAGCAGTACTTC
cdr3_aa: CASSPSLATNYEQYF

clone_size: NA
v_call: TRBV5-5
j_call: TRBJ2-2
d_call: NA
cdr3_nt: TGTGCCAGCAGCTACTCCGGGACAAACACCGGGGAGCTGTTTTTT
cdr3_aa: CASSYSGTNTGELFF

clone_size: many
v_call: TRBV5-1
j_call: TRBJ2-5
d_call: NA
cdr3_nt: TGCGCCAGCAGCATTGAAGAGACCCAGTACTTC
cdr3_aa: CASSIEETQYF

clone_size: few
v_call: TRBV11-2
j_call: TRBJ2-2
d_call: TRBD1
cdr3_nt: TGTGCCAGCAGATCCGGGACAGGGAAAACCGGGGAGCTGTTTTTT
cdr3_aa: CASRSGTGKTGELFF

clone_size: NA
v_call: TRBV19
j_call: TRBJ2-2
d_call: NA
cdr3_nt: TGTGCCAGTAGTATAGGTAGGGGGAGTTTCACCGGGGAGCTGTTTTTT
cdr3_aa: CASSIGRGSFTGELFF

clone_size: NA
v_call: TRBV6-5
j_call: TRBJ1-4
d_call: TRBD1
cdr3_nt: TGTGCCAGCAGTTACACAGGGGGCCCCGGGGAAAAACTGTTTTTT
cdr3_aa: CASSYTGGPGEKLFF

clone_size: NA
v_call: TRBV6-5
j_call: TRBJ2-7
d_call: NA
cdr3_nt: TGTGCCAGCAGTTCTGGCAAAGCCTACGAGCAGTACTTC
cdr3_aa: CASSSGKAYEQYF

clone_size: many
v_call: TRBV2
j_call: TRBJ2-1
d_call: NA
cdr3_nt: TGTGCCAGCAGTCTCGAAGCGAGAGAGCAGTTCTTC
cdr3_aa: CASSLEAREQFF

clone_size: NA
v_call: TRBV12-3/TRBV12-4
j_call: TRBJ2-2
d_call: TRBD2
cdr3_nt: TGTGCCAGCAGCCCTACTAGCGGTATTAACACCGGGGAGCTGTTTTTT
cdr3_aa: CASSPTSGINTGELFF

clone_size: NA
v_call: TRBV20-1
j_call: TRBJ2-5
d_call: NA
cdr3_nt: TGCAGTGCTTCGGACAGTATTAATCAAGAGACCCAGTACTTC
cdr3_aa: CSASDSINQETQYF

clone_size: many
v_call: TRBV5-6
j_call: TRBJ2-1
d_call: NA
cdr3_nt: TGTGCCAGCAACTCCTGGGGGGCAGTTCAGTTCTTC
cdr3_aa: CASNSWGAVQFF

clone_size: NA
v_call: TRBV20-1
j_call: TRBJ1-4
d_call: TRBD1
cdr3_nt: TGCAGTGCCCTCAATGACGAGGGACAGCGCCATGCAACTAATGAAAAACTGTTTTTT
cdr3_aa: CSALNDEGQRHATNEKLFF

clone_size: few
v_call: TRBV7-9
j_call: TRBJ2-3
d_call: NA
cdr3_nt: TGTGCCAGCAGCCCCCGAACCTACGGCAGGGAAAATACGCAGTATTTT
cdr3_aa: CASSPRTYGRENTQYF

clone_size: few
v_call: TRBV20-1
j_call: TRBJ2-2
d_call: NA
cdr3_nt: TGCAGTGCTAGAAGGGGGGCCTGGGAGCTGTTTTTT
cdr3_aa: CSARRGAWELFF

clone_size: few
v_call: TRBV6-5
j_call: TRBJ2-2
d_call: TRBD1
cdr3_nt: TGTGCCAGCAGTTTCTTTCTTCGGACAGGGTCCCCCGGGGAGCTGTTTTTT
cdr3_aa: CASSFFLRTGSPGELFF

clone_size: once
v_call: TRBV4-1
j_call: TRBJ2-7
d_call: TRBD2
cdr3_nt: TGCGCCAGCAGCCACGGGACTAGCGACTACGAGCAGTACTTC
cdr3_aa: CASSHGTSDYEQYF

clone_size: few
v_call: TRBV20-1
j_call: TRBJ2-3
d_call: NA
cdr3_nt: TGCAGTGCCGTCCCCCTGCGGGATACGCAGTATTTT
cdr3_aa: CSAVPLRDTQYF

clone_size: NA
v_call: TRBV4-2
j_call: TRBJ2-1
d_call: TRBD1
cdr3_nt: TGTGCCAGCAGCCAAGGTTTGCCTAGCAGGGGGGAGCAGTTCTTC
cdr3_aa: CASSQGLPSRGEQFF

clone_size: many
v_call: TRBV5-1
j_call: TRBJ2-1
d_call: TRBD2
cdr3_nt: TGTGCCAGCAGCTTAGAGCGGGGAGACAATGAGCAGTTCTTC
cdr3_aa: CASSLERGDNEQFF

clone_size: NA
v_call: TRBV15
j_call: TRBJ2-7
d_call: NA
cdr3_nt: TGTGCCACCAGCAGAGGACAGCTCTACGAGCAGTACTTC
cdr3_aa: CATSRGQLYEQYF

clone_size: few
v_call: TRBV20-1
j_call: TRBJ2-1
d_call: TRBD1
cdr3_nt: TGCAGTGCACAAGCCGGGACAGACTCCTACAATGAGCAGTTCTTC
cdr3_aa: CSAQAGTDSYNEQFF

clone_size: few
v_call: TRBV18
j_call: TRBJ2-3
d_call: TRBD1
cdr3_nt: TGTGCCAGCTCACCTCTACGCGGGACAGGGAGCACAGATACGCAGTATTTT
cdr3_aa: CASSPLRGTGSTDTQYF

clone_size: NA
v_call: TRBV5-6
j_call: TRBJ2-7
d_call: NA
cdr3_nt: TGTGCCAGCAGCTTGTTATCGGGGGCCCACGAGCAGTACTTC
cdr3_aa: CASSLLSGAHEQYF

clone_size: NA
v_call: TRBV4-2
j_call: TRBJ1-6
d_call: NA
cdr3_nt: TGTGCCAGCAGCCAAGAAGTCGGGTTCTCACCCCTCCACTTT
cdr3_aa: CASSQEVGFSPLHF

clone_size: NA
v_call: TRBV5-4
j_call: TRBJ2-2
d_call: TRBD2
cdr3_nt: TGTGCCAGCAGCGAACCTCTAGCGGGGGGATTGTCCGGGGAGCTGTTTTTT
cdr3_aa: CASSEPLAGGLSGELFF

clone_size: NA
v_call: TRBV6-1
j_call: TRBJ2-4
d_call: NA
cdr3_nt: TGTGCCAGCAGATCGACAGGCGAGGGAAACATTCAGTACTTC
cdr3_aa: CASRSTGEGNIQYF

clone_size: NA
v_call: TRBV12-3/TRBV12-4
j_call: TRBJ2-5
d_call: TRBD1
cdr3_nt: TGTGCCAGCAGTATCCGACAGGGGAAAGAGACCCAGTACTTC
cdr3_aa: CASSIRQGKETQYF

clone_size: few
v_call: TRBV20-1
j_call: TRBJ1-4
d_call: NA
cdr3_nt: TGCAGTGCTAGAGGGGGTTGGGAAAAACTGTTTTTT
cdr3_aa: CSARGGWEKLFF

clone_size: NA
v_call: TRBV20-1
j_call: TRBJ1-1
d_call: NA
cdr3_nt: TGCAGTGCTAGGGCAGGGACGCCTGAAGCTTTCTTT
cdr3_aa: CSARAGTPEAFF

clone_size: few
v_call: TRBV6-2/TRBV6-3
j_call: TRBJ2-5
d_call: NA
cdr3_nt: TGTGCCAGCAGTTACTCGCCAGAATTCGAGACCCAGTACTTC
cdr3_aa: CASSYSPEFETQYF